What follows are 26 T cell receptor beta chains derived from one specimen sequenced in a study of blood T cell repertoires in COVID-19. Sequenced by immunoSEQ multiplex PCR; TCRdb stores in-frame clones only, minus some. Here the sample spans tens of thousands of clones, roughly nine tenths being singletons. Sequencing was done on a sample of peripheral blood. These receptors came from a man in his fifties or sixties with acute or convalescent COVID-19.

The chain recombines TRBV5-1 with TRBJ1-3, with 10 nucleotides matching TRBD1. The CDR3 consists of 17 residues. V lost 0 bases, J lost 0 bases, and 3 bases stayed unmatched. Germline CDR1 is SGHRS and CDR2 is YFSETQ. CDR3: CASSLGQGARSGNTIYF. The CDR3, as DNA: TGCGCCAGCAGCTTGGGACAGGGGGCCCGCTCTGGAAACACCATATATTTT.

V usage is TRBV30 and J usage is TRBJ1-6, with D possibly matching TRBD1 (5 bases). This CDR3 has 13 amino acids. Per germline, CDR1 GTSNPN and CDR2 SVGIG (reference sequence). V shed 3 bases and J shed 5 bases, with 8 bases lying between them. CDR3 bases: TGTGCCTGGAGGACAGATGATAATTCACCCCTCCACTTT. Amino acids: CAWRTDDNSPLHF.

The chain couples TRBV13 to TRBJ1-2; the D is unclear. Per germline, CDR1 PRHDT and CDR2 FYEKMQ (reference sequence). The CDR3 sequence is 14 residues long. The V end lost 5 bases, the J end lost 0 bases, and 10 bases lay between the germline ends. The DNA for the CDR3 is TGTGCCAGCAGCACGAGACAAGCTAACTATGGCTACACCTTC. It specifies CASSTRQANYGYTF. The whole variable domain, remainder taken from reference TRBV13 and TRBJ1-2, is AAGVIQSPRHLIKEKRETATLKCYPIPRHDTVYWYQQGPGQDPQFLISFYEKMQSDKGSIPDRFSAQQFSDYHSELNMSSLELGDSALYFCASSTRQANYGYTFGSGTRLTVV.

V and J are TRBV7-6 and TRBJ1-1; tentatively, D is TRBD1 (6 bases). The germline CDR1 and CDR2 sequences are SGHVS and FNYEAQ. The V end lost 4 bases, the J end lost 0 bases, and 15 bases lay between the germline ends. This CDR3 has 16 residues. The CDR3: CASSSRVRDMNTEAFF. CDR3 nucleotide sequence: TGTGCCAGCAGCTCTCGTGTGAGGGACATGAACACTGAAGCTTTCTTT. The full variable domain, rest sourced from reference TRBV7-6 and TRBJ1-1, is GAGVSQSPRYKVTKRGQDVALRCDPISGHVSLYWYRQALGQGPEFLTYFNYEAQQDKSGLPNDRFSAERPEGSISTLTIQRTEQRDSAMYRCASSSRVRDMNTEAFFGQGTRLTVV.

The chain uses TRBV5-6 and TRBJ1-1; weak D call: TRBD1 (5 bases). The CDR3 is 14 residues long. The V gene's germline CDR1 is SGHDT and CDR2 YYEEEE. V shed 5 bases and J shed 3 bases, with 14 bases lying between them. The chain's CDR3 is CASSTGIGDTEAFF. CDR3 DNA sequence: TGTGCCAGCAGTACAGGCATAGGAGACACTGAAGCTTTCTTT.

This rearrangement joins TRBV5-1 to TRBJ2-7, with 7 nucleotides matching TRBD1. The ends lost 2 bases at V and 3 bases at J; junction bases unmatched: 5. The CDR3 has 14 amino acids. Germline V gene data show CDR1 as SGHRS and CDR2 as YFSETQ. Written as DNA, the CDR3 is TGCGCCAGCAGCTTCCGGGACAGCTTCTACGAGCAGTACTTC. Its translation: CASSFRDSFYEQYF. The whole variable domain, filled in from reference TRBV5-1 and TRBJ2-7, reads KAGVTQTPRYLIKTRGQQVTLSCSPISGHRSVSWYQQTPGQGLQFLFEYFSETQRNKGNFPGRFSGRQFSNSRSEMNVSTLELGDSALYLCASSFRDSFYEQYFGPGTRLTVT.

The chain links TRBV6-6 to TRBJ1-5, with a possible D match to TRBD1 (5 bases). The CDR3 is made up of 16 amino acids. The ends were cut back, 0 bases at V and 0 bases at J, with 9 bases in the middle. Germline lookup yields CDR1 MNHNY and CDR2 SVGAGI (reference sequence). The CDR3 DNA follows: TGTGCCAGCAGTTACTCGACAGTCAATAGCAATCAGCCCCAGCATTTT. Its translation is CASSYSTVNSNQPQHF.

The chain joins TRBV6-6 to TRBJ1-1; no reliable D call. Germline V gene lookup returns CDR1 MNHNY and CDR2 SVGAGI (reference sequence). The CDR3 has 12 residues. V lost 6 bases to trimming and J lost 8 bases, with 13 bases between them. CDR3 protein: CASRSRLGEAFF. Written as DNA, the CDR3 is TGTGCCAGCAGATCAAGACTCGGGGAAGCTTTCTTT.

The chain carries TRBV9 and TRBJ1-1, with no clear D. V lost 1 base and J lost 1, with 5 bases in between. Germline V gene sequence: CDR1 SGDLS, CDR2 YYNGEE. The CDR3 length is 13 residues. The CDR3 loop is CASSVSGNTEAFF. The DNA of the CDR3 is TGTGCCAGCAGCGTATCCGGGAACACTGAAGCTTTCTTT.

The chain carries TRBV12-5 and TRBJ2-1, with D possibly TRBD1 on 5 matching bases. Trimming took off 2 bases at V and 10 bases at J, with 18 bases between the two ends. Germline-derived CDR1 and CDR2 are LGHNT and FRNRAP. The CDR3 spans 15 residues. The CDR3 reads CASGLPSTGRREQFF. The CDR3 coding sequence is TGTGCTAGTGGTTTGCCCTCCACAGGCCGGCGGGAGCAGTTCTTC.

The chain couples TRBV18 to TRBJ2-3, with 8 bases fitting TRBD1. CDR1 KGHSH and CDR2 LQKENI come from the germline V gene. The V gene end was trimmed by 6 bases and the J gene end by 1 base; junction bases not matched to a gene: 9. CDR3 size: 16 residues. In DNA, the CDR3 is TGTGCCAGCTCTCGGTTGCCAGGGGGCCGCACAGATACGCAGTATTTT. This encodes CASSRLPGGRTDTQYF.

The V gene is TRBV11-3, the J gene TRBJ2-1, with D possibly matching TRBD2 (6 bases). Trimming removed 3 bases at V and 6 bases at J, with 12 bases between. Looked up from germline, CDR1 is SGHNT and CDR2 is YENEEA. The CDR3 has 14 residues. The CDR3 is CASSFGGAVNEQFF. As DNA, the CDR3 is TGTGCCAGCAGCTTCGGGGGTGCGGTCAATGAGCAGTTCTTC.

Only a few counts were recorded for this clone. The chain joins TRBV9 to TRBJ1-3; D possibly corresponds to TRBD1 (5 bases). CDR1 and CDR2 (germline): SGDLS, YYNGEE. Trimming pared 2 bases from V and 0 bases from J, leaving 9 bases between. The CDR3 extends over 15 amino acids. The CDR3 sequence is CASSVRGVSGNTIYF. The DNA for the CDR3 is TGTGCCAGCAGCGTCCGGGGGGTCTCTGGAAACACCATATATTTT.

This chain uses TRBV11-2 with TRBJ1-2, with 10 bases identical to TRBD1. Germline V gene data show CDR1 as SGHAT and CDR2 as FQNNGV. This CDR3 spans 12 amino acids. The V segment lost 6 bases and the J segment 10 bases; nucleotides outside the gene matches: 5. CDR3 nucleotides: TGTGCCAGCAGGGACAGGGGGGGAGACTACACCTTC. It translates to CASRDRGGDYTF.

The V call is TRBV6-5, the J call TRBJ1-1; 7 bases are a match to TRBD1. Germline values: CDR1 MNHEY, CDR2 SVGAGI. The CDR3 sequence is 13 residues long. The junction had 7 bases not matched to a gene; V was cut back by 6 bases and J by 6 bases. CDR3 in DNA: TGTGCCAGCAGCGAGACAGGGCGGCCTGAAGCTTTCTTT. Amino acid sequence: CASSETGRPEAFF.

The gene calls are TRBV5-8 and TRBJ2-3; possible D gene TRBD2, 5 bases. The CDR3 loop spans 17 amino acids. The V gene lost 3 bases and the J gene lost 2 bases, with 19 bases spanning the gap. Germline assignment: CDR1 SGHTS and CDR2 YDEGEE. The CDR3 reads CASSYPFQRRTTDTQYF. CDR3 nucleotide sequence: TGTGCCAGCAGCTATCCATTTCAGCGGCGCACCACAGATACGCAGTATTTT.

The chain employs TRBV27 and TRBJ2-1, with TRBD2 as a possible D gene (5 bases). With 0 bases removed from V and 6 bases from J, the gap between germline ends came to 9 bases. Germline loops: CDR1 MNHEY, CDR2 SMNVEV (reference sequence). CDR3 length equals 14 residues. The CDR3 loop reads CASSLSTGINEQFF. CDR3 DNA: TGTGCCAGCAGTTTATCGACGGGAATCAATGAGCAGTTCTTC.

The chain has TRBV2 and TRBJ1-2; weak D call: TRBD1 (5 bases). Germline assignment: CDR1 SNHLY and CDR2 FYNNEI. The CDR3 runs 15 residues. The V end was cut by 2 bases, the J end by 0 bases, with 10 bases between. This CDR3 reads CASSEQGPSNYGYTF. CDR3 nucleotides: TGTGCCAGCAGTGAACAGGGCCCTTCTAACTATGGCTACACCTTC.

J is TRBJ1-1 and V is TRBV11-2; perhaps TRBD1 as D (6 bases). Per germline, CDR1 SGHAT and CDR2 FQNNGV. This CDR3 comprises 15 residues. Deletions cut 2 bases from V and 6 bases from J, with 16 bases between. The CDR3 is CASSLQGPSSAEAFF. CDR3 DNA sequence: TGTGCCAGCAGCTTACAGGGGCCCTCCTCCGCTGAAGCTTTCTTT. The full variable domain, rest sourced from reference TRBV11-2 and TRBJ1-1, is EAGVAQSPRYKIIEKRQSVAFWCNPISGHATLYWYQQILGQGPKLLIQFQNNGVVDDSQLPKDRFSAERLKGVDSTLKIQPAKLEDSAVYLCASSLQGPSSAEAFFGQGTRLTVV.

The gene calls are TRBV6-5 and TRBJ2-7; 8 bases align to TRBD1. The V segment lost 6 bases and the J segment 3 bases; nucleotides outside the gene matches: 4. The length of the CDR3 is 13 residues. The germline V gene has CDR1 MNHEY and CDR2 SVGAGI. The CDR3 sequence is CASRRQGNYEQYF. The CDR3 DNA follows: TGTGCCAGCAGGCGACAGGGGAACTACGAGCAGTACTTC.

This clone was seen just once. This rearrangement joins TRBV5-4 to TRBJ2-3, with TRBD2 matching 9 bases. With 4 bases clipped from V and 7 bases from J, the junction kept 13 bases outside the gene matches. The CDR3 loop spans 16 amino acids. Germline-derived CDR1 and CDR2 are SGHNT and YYREEE (reference sequence). CDR3: CASSTSGWRGGHTQYF. The CDR3 DNA sequence: TGTGCCAGCAGCACCTCAGGGTGGCGGGGGGGTCATACGCAGTATTTT.

The V and J genes are TRBV7-2 and TRBJ2-4; D gene ambiguous. Germline CDR1 reads SGHTA; CDR2 reads FQGNSA. Trimming stripped 2 bases from V and 6 bases from J, with 8 bases between. The CDR3 consists of 13 residues. CDR3 amino acids: CASSLQPGNIQYF. Here the CDR3 DNA reads TGTGCCAGCAGCTTACAGCCGGGAAACATTCAGTACTTC. Full variable domain (rest looked up from reference TRBV7-2 and TRBJ2-4): GAGVSQSPSNKVTEKGKDVELRCDPISGHTALYWYRQSLGQGLEFLIYFQGNSAPDKSGLPSDRFSAERTGGSVSTLTIQRTQQEDSAVYLCASSLQPGNIQYFGAGTRLSVL.

The genes are TRBV5-1 and TRBJ2-1, with a possible D match to TRBD2 (6 bases). V was pared by 0 bases and J by 3 bases, with 10 bases between. The CDR3 is made up of 15 amino acids. The germline V gene has CDR1 SGHRS and CDR2 YFSETQ. Here the CDR3 DNA reads TGCGCCAGCAGCTTGGAAGGCGGGAACTACAATGAGCAGTTCTTC. Translated, it gives CASSLEGGNYNEQFF.

V usage is TRBV5-1 and J usage is TRBJ2-1; TRBD2 might be the D (6 bases). Germline CDR1 and CDR2: SGHRS and YFSETQ. This CDR3 has 13 amino acids. The V gene lost 4 bases and the J gene lost 2 bases, with 7 bases spanning the gap. As DNA, the CDR3 is TGCGCCAGCAGCCGGGGGACCTACAATGAGCAGTTCTTC. It encodes CASSRGTYNEQFF.

J is TRBJ2-1 and V is TRBV19, with 9 bases matching TRBD1. The junction had 7 bases not matched to a gene; V was cut back by 6 bases and J by 7 bases. Germline CDR1 reads LNHDA; CDR2 reads SQIVND (reference sequence). This CDR3 comprises 14 residues. The DNA of the CDR3 is TGTGCCAGTAGGGGACAGGGTAGCACGAATGAGCAGTTCTTC. It codes for CASRGQGSTNEQFF. Full variable domain (remainder filled in from reference TRBV19 and TRBJ2-1): DGGITQSPKYLFRKEGQNVTLSCEQNLNHDAMYWYRQDPGQGLRLIYYSQIVNDFQKGDIAEGYSVSREKKESFPLTVTSAQKNPTAFYLCASRGQGSTNEQFFGPGTRLTVL.

This clone has just one count. The rearrangement uses TRBV9 and TRBJ1-3; TRBD1 is a possible D gene (6 bases). Germline CDR1 and CDR2: SGDLS and YYNGEE. The CDR3 is 17 amino acids. V was shortened by 0 bases and J by 0 bases, with 13 bases between the two germline ends. CDR3 protein: CASSVAPRGDSGNTIYF. The DNA of the CDR3 is TGTGCCAGCAGCGTAGCCCCCAGGGGAGACTCTGGAAACACCATATATTTT.